The rows below give T cell receptor beta chains drawn from one sample of a study of blood T cell repertoires in COVID-19. Method: immunoSEQ multiplex PCR; TCRdb's copy keeps in-frame clones and lacks some. This sample yields just under 40,000 clones, of which 79% are seen a single time; around 25% belongs to the top ten. Source material: peripheral blood. These receptors came from a man between 65 and 85 years old with acute or convalescent COVID-19. Each CDR3 is given with its conserved first and last residue. A D gene is named only where the DNA matches it firmly. Size is omitted from some rows. Given values are once, few, many or a class for expanded clones.

cdr3_nt	cdr3_aa	d_call	v_call	clone_size	j_call
TGTGCCAGCAGACGGTCACAGGGGGCTAATGAAAAACTGTTTTTT	CASRRSQGANEKLFF	TRBD1	TRBV2	once	TRBJ1-4
TGTGCCATCAGTGAGTCGGAAAGGGGGCAAAGTGGGGCCAACGTCCTGACTTTC	CAISESERGQSGANVLTF	TRBD1	TRBV10-3	.	TRBJ2-6
TGTGCCAGCAGTGAATTATCGGGGGGCAATGAGCAGTTCTTC	CASSELSGGNEQFF	TRBD2	TRBV6-4	.	TRBJ2-1
TGCGCCAGCAGCCGGGAAAGCGGAAGCTCCTACGAGCAGTACTTC	CASSRESGSSYEQYF	.	TRBV4-3	few	TRBJ2-7
TGTGCCAGCAGCAAGACTCTAGCGGGAGGACGCTACGAGCAGTACTTC	CASSKTLAGGRYEQYF	TRBD2	TRBV14	few	TRBJ2-7
TGTGCCAGCAGTCGACAGGGGGCCCCAGATACGCAGTATTTT	CASSRQGAPDTQYF	TRBD1	TRBV7-9	.	TRBJ2-3
TGTGCCAGCAGCCGAAGTGGGACTAGCCTCTACGAGCAGTACTTC	CASSRSGTSLYEQYF	TRBD2	TRBV11-1	once	TRBJ2-7
TGCGCCAGCAGTGAGTCTGGTTCGGGGGAGTTTATCTCCGGGGAGCTGTTTTTT	CASSESGSGEFISGELFF	.	TRBV10-2	few	TRBJ2-2
TGTGCCAGCAGTGAAGCGCAAGGACAGGGGGCGAAGCAGTACTTC	CASSEAQGQGAKQYF	TRBD1	TRBV2	.	TRBJ2-7
TGTGCCAGCAGTCCGATAGCGGTTAGCTCCTACAATGAGCAGTTCTTC	CASSPIAVSSYNEQFF	.	TRBV28	.	TRBJ2-1
TGTGCCAGCAGTGTATTCCGGACAGTCGGGCAGCAGTACTTC	CASSVFRTVGQQYF	.	TRBV28	few	TRBJ2-7
TGTGCTAGCAGCTCCAGGACTAGCGGGAGCGGTGGGGAGACCCAGTACTTC	CASSSRTSGSGGETQYF	TRBD2	TRBV7-7	few	TRBJ2-5
TGTGCCAGCAGTTGGACAGGGGAAAACACTGAAGCTTTCTTT	CASSWTGENTEAFF	TRBD1	TRBV28	.	TRBJ1-1
TGTGCCAGCAGCCCACAGGGGGCAATAACAGATACGCAGTATTTT	CASSPQGAITDTQYF	TRBD1	TRBV11-2	.	TRBJ2-3
TGTGCCAGCAGTCGCACAGGGGGAAGTATTAACTATGGCTACACCTTC	CASSRTGGSINYGYTF	TRBD1	TRBV7-9	.	TRBJ1-2